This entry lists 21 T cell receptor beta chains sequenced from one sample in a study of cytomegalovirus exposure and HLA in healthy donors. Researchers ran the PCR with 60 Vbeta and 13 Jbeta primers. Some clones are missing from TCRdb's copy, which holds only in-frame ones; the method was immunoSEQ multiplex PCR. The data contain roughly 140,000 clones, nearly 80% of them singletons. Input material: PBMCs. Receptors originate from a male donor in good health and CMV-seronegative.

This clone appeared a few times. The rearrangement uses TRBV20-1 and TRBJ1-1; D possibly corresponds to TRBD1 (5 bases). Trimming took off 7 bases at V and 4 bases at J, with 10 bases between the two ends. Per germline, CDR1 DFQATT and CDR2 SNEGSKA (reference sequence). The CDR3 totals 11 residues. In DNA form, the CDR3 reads TGCAGTGAGCAGGGAGGCACTGAAGCTTTCTTT. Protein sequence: CSEQGGTEAFF.

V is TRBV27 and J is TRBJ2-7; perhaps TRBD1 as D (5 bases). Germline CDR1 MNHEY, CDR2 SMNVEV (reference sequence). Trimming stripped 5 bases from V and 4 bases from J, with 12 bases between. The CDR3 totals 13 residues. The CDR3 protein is CASSLQGPYEQYF. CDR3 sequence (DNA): TGTGCCAGCAGTCTCCAGGGTCCGTACGAGCAGTACTTC.

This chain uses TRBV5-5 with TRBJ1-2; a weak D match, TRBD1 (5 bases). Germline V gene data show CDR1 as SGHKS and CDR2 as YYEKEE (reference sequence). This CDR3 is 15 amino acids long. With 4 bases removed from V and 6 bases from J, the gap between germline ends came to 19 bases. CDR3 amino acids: CASSPSGGLRNGYTF. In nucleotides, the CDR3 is TGTGCCAGCAGCCCTTCGGGGGGACTGAGAAATGGCTACACCTTC.

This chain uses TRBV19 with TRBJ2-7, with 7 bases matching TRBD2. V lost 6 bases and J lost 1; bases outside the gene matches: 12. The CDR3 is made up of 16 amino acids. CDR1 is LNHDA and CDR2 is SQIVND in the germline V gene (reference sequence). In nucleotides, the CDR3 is TGTGCCAGTAGAAGAACCGGGGGGAGCGGTTCCTACGAGCAGTACTTC. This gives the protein CASRRTGGSGSYEQYF.

CDR3 bases: TGTGCCAGCAGCCCCGACAGGGGAAGCGGTAGGGAGCAGTACTTC. It yields the protein CASSPDRGSGREQYF. The chain recombines TRBV6-5 with TRBJ2-7; 8 bases line up with TRBD1. V was clipped by 6 bases and J by 7 bases; unmatched bases: 14. The CDR3 totals 15 residues. Looked up from germline, CDR1 is MNHEY and CDR2 is SVGAGI.

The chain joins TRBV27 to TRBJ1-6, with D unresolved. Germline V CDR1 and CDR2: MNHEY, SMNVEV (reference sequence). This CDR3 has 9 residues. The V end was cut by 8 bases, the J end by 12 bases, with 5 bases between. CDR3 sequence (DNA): TGTGCCAGCCAGGAACCCCTCCACTTT. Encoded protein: CASQEPLHF.

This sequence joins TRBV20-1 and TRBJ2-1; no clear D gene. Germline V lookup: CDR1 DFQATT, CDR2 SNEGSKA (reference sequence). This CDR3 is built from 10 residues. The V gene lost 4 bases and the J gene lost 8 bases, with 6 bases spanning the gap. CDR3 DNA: TGCAGTGCTAAGCGCGATGAGCAGTTCTTC. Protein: CSAKRDEQFF.

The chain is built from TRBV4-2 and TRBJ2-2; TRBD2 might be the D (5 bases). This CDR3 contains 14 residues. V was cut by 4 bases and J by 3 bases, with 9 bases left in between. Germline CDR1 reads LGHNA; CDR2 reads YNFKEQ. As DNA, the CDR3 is TGTGCCAGCAGCCTTGAGCGGTACACCGGGGAGCTGTTTTTT. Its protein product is CASSLERYTGELFF.

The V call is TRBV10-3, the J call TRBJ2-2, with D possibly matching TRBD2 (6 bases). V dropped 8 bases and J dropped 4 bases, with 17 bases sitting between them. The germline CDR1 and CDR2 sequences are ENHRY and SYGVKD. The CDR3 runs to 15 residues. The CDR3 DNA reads TGTGCCATCGGTTTAAGCGGGCGGGGCACCGGGGAGCTGTTTTTT. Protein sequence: CAIGLSGRGTGELFF.

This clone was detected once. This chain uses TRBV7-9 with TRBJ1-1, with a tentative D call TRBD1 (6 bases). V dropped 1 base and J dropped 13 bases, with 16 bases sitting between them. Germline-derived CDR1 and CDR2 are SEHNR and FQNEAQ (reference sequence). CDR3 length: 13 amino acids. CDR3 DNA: TGTGCCAGCAGCTTAGAAGCAGGGGCGAAGGATTTCTTT. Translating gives CASSLEAGAKDFF.

The CDR3 nucleotides are TGTGCCAGCGCGGGGGGCGTGGGGCTGTTTTTT. Its translation is CASAGGVGLFF. The chain couples TRBV6-5 to TRBJ2-2; 8 bases are a match to TRBD2. CDR1 is MNHEY and CDR2 is SVGAGI in the germline V gene. The CDR3 sequence is 11 residues long. V was pared by 8 bases and J by 13 bases, with 6 bases of the junction left unmatched.

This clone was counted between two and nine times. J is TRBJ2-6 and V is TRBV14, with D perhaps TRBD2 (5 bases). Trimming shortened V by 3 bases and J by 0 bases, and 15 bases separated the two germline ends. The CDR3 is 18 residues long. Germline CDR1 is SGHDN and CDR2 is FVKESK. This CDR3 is CASSQKQLGLSGANVLTF. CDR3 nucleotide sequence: TGTGCCAGCAGCCAGAAGCAGCTCGGACTCTCTGGGGCCAACGTCCTGACTTTC.

The CDR3 DNA follows: TGTGCCAGCAGCTTAGTACAGCAAGAGACCCAGTACTTC. This encodes CASSLVQQETQYF. The chain has TRBV7-2 and TRBJ2-5; D not certain. Germline V gene data show CDR1 as SGHTA and CDR2 as FQGNSA. Trimming removed 1 base from V and 2 bases from J, with 5 bases in between. The CDR3 is 13 amino acids.

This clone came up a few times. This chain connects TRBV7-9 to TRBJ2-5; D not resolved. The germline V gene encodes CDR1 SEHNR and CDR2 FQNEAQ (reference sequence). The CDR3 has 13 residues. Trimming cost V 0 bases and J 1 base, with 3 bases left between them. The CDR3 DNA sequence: TGTGCCAGCAGCTTAGCCCTCCAAGAGACCCAGTACTTC. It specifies CASSLALQETQYF.

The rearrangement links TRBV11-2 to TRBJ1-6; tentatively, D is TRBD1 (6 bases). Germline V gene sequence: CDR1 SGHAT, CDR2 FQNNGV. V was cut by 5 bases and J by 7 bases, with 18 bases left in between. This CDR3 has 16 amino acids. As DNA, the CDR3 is TGTGCCAGCAGCCTCCTGGGGGGGCGTAGAAATTCACCCCTCCACTTT. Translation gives CASSLLGGRRNSPLHF. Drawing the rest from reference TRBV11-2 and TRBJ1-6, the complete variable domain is EAGVAQSPRYKIIEKRQSVAFWCNPISGHATLYWYQQILGQGPKLLIQFQNNGVVDDSQLPKDRFSAERLKGVDSTLKIQPAKLEDSAVYLCASSLLGGRRNSPLHFGNGTRLTVT.

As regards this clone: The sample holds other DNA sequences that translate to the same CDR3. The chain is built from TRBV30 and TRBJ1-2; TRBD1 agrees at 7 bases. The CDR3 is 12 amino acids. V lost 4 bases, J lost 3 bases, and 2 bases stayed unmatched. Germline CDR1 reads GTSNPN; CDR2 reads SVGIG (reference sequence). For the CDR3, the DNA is TGTGCCTGGAACAGGGGTGACTATGGCTACACCTTC. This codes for CAWNRGDYGYTF.

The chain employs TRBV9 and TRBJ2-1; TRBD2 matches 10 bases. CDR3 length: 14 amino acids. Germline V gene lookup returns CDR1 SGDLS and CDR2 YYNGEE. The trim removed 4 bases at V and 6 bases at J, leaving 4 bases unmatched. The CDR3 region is CASSSIAGGNEQFF. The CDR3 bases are TGTGCCAGCAGCTCCATAGCGGGGGGCAATGAGCAGTTCTTC.

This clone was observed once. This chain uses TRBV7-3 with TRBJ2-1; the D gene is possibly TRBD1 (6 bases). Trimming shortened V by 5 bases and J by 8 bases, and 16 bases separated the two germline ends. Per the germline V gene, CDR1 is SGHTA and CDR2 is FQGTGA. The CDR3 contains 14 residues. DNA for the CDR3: TGTGCCAGCAGCCCGACAGGTGTGAAGGATGAGCAGTTCTTC. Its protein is CASSPTGVKDEQFF.

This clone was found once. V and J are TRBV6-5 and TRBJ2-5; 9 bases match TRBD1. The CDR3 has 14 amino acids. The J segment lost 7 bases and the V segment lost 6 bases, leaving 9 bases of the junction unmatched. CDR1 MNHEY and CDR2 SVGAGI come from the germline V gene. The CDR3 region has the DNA TGTGCCAGCAGAAGACAGGGGGTGGAGGGGACCCAGTACTTC. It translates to CASRRQGVEGTQYF.

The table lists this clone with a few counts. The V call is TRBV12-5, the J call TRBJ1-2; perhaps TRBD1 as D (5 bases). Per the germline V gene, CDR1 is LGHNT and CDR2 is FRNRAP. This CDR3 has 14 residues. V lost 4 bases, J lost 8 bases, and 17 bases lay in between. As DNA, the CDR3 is TGTGCTAGTGGTTCCGGCAGGGAATCGATCGGCTACACCTTC. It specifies CASGSGRESIGYTF.

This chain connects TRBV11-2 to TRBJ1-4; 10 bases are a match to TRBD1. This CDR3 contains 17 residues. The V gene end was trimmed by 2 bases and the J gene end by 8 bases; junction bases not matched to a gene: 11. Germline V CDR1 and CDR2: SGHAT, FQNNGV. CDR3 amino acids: CASSLLWLRTGGEKLFF. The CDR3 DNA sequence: TGTGCCAGCAGCTTATTGTGGTTGAGGACAGGGGGGGAAAAACTGTTTTTT.